This T cell receptor (beta chain) was documented in a study of cytomegalovirus exposure and HLA in healthy donors (TCRdb year 2017). About the investigation overall: An earlier analysis of several hundred of the donors reported over 250 Gb of sequence data and 95 million to 130 million unique TCR beta sequences obtained from about 200 million T cells. Approximately 310 gigabases of sequencing data and approximately 84 million unique TCR sequences were included in an early release covering roughly 600 HLA-typed donors. Of the 300 to 450 genotyped donors, 75% to 85% were placed in the genetic ancestry cluster associated with self-reported Caucasian donors. The study was designed to test whether signatures of past pathogen exposure could be identified by cataloging public T cell receptors. Using immunosequencing, the study profiled T cell repertoires from around 680 subjects and related those repertoires to cytomegalovirus serostatus. A separate validation cohort of over 95 different subjects was used in addition to the 666-subject first cohort. To predict cytomegalovirus infection status, the study brought together high-throughput TCR immunosequencing, statistical association of individual TCRs with disease status, and machine learning. In a later analysis, previously published TCR beta repertoires from 670 or so donors were re-analyzed and high-resolution HLA genotyping was added so that TCR occurrence patterns could be studied. In the later analysis, no new phenotypic data were used to find candidate immune exposures; instead, reliance was placed on TCR beta sequences and their occurrence across donors. In an earlier analysis of 500 to 650 of the donors, high-throughput TCR beta sequencing was used to judge whether each TCR beta V gene segment behaved as functional or pseudogenic. Donor age, sex, ethnicity and CMV serostatus were collected together with the repertoire data. In a later genetic analysis, genome-wide SNP genotypes for about 55% of the roughly 670 donors were used, and that subset was treated as a discovery cohort. All discovery cohort repertoires had been generated using a single sequencing platform. Both class I and class II loci were covered by HLA typing, at four-digit resolution. The number of typed donors differed by locus: about 620-630 for A, B, C, DRB1 and DQB1; about 520 for DQA1; approximately 600 for DPA1; and about 470 for DPB1. Roughly 5 DR-DQ haplotypes were treated as single units for association and clustering because of strong linkage in the cohort. Among a few hundred genotyped donors of the cohort, an average of approximately 240,000 unique TCR beta nucleotide sequences were sequenced per donor, around 20% of them non-productive.

The CDR3 runs 13 residues from the cysteine to the phenylalanine. The CDR3 DNA has 39 bases and is translated from base 1. Unmatched junction bases come to 9, with V trimmed by 0 bases and J by 12 bases. According to the germline V gene, CDR1 reads SGHRS and CDR2 reads YFSETQ. The cohort was made up of 666 healthy bone marrow donors. All cohort members were sampled while nominally healthy, although unrecorded immune exposures were likely present. The donor was CMV seronegative and was included in the group of a few hundred seronegative cohort members. A peripheral blood sample was provided by each donor, and peripheral blood mononuclear cells were used for TCR beta sequencing. The Qiagen DNeasy Blood Extraction Kit was used to extract genomic DNA from the blood cell samples. Only one count was recorded for this clone. Its antigen is still unknown. Base qualities are not recorded, but no much larger clone differs from it by a single base.

The investigation overall reported the following: Presence/absence analyses assumed roughly uniform sequencing depth across donors, an assumption that may not hold. The 87-base-pair reads could not distinguish some IMGT-functional V segments, including TRBV6-2 and TRBV6-3, so those segments were excluded. According to a later analysis, most CMV-associated TCR beta chains appeared to be HLA-restricted, and the HLA associations seemed to be driven largely by CMV exposure. Because HLA typing was missing for some donors at each locus, association tests included only the typed subset. When HLA alleles, especially DR and DQ, strongly co-occurred, TCR associations were difficult to assign to individual alleles. Across donors, most TCR sequences were observed very rarely, whereas some public TCRs were present in many individuals. A further reported finding was that TCR beta sequences accurately predicted the HLA-A and HLA-B alleles for most subjects in the first cohort. In the study, roughly 160 TCR beta chains were listed as associated with cytomegalovirus. It was suggested by the authors that the approach could potentially be generalized to other disease states and immunological phenotypes. Because counts were too low, about 15 rarely observed V segments, including chromosome 9 orphons, were left out of the earlier analysis of 500 to 750 of the donors. In a later genetic analysis, fewer N-insertions in productive TCRs were reported among donors in an Asian-associated ancestry cluster than the approximately 670-donor mean. A later analysis reported that several top co-occurrence clusters appeared linked to parvovirus B19, influenza, CMV and Epstein-Barr virus. V-gene and J-gene trimming of TCR beta chains was associated with a missense DCLRE1C variant in a later genetic analysis, and the association was replicated in an independent cohort. In both the original and validation cohorts, the classifier was reported to diagnose cytomegalovirus status with high specificity and sensitivity. The cohort was sequenced for TCR beta chains only, and without alpha or paired-chain data the features that could be detected were limited. Immune exposure information for the cohort was limited to CMV serostatus. According to a later analysis, TCR association rates differed among HLA loci, with DRB1 alleles showing the most associated TCRs and HLA-C alleles showing the fewest. In vitro tests confirmed that a few of the cytomegalovirus-associated TCR beta chains recognize cytomegalovirus antigens. Specific HLA alleles were associated with 18,000 or so TCR beta sequences at a false discovery rate of 0.05 in a later analysis. Broadly in line with IMGT annotations, most TCR beta V segments showed up in productive rearrangements about 90% or about 30% of the time in an earlier analysis of 450 to 750 of the donors. Correlated functional status among segregating V segments might reflect linkage disequilibrium, but an unknown experimental factor could not be ruled out. A group of highly shared sequence variants was considered likely to be a technical artifact of the sequencing pipeline. In a later analysis, HLA-associated TCR beta chains were found to be more clonally expanded and to have lower generation probabilities than equally common non-associated chains.

Receptors were amplified or captured by the immunoSEQ multiplex PCR assay. For the multiplex PCR, a mixture combining 60 forward primers for TCR Vbeta segments and 13 reverse primers for TCR Jbeta segments was used. The CDR3 region of rearranged TCR beta genes was amplified from genomic DNA by a multiplex PCR assay. Amplified TCR beta libraries were sequenced as 87-base-pair reads on the Illumina HiSeq System. For the original study's pipeline: Across the 666 repertoires, a later analysis counted about 81 million unique TCR beta chains, around 11 million of which were shared by at least two donors. To remove PCR and sequencing errors, raw reads were error-corrected and collapsed into unique sequences using a nearest-neighbor algorithm that merged closely related sequences. To assign V, D and J gene segments, CDR3 sequences were aligned to IMGT reference sequences. For a sequence to be retained, a match of at least six nucleotides to both a V gene segment and a J gene segment was required. Rearrangements were called productive when the CDR3 lacked stop codons and stayed in frame with V and J; all others were non-productive. CDR3 was defined by IMGT convention, running from the second conserved V-encoded cysteine to the conserved J-encoded phenylalanine. Sequences without an unambiguous match to a single V gene segment were excluded from the earlier analysis of about 600 of the donors. An earlier analysis of roughly 590 of the donors called V segments functional above 56.7% productive rearrangements and segregating when the between-donor standard deviation exceeded 5%. A statistical classification framework was developed to diagnose cytomegalovirus status using the catalog of TCR beta chain sequences. In a later analysis, TCR nucleotide sequences were compared against IMGT/GENE-DB human TR gene sequences so that V and J genes could be assigned. The TCRdist pipeline was used in a later analysis to assign CDR3 sequences and most-parsimonious VDJ recombination scenarios. In a later analysis, each TCR beta chain was defined by its CDR3 amino acid sequence together with its V-gene family, and reads without a unique V-gene family were excluded. In a later analysis, 500 to 700 highly shared, low-generation-probability nucleotide sequences were removed to address suspected cross-contamination and a sequencing artifact. In a later analysis, a clonal expansion index for each public chain was calculated from normalized within-repertoire ranks of inferred template counts. Generation probabilities in a later analysis came from a VDJ recombination model fitted to out-of-frame rearrangements, and those results were checked against IGoR. In a later analysis, hypergeometric tests were used to score TCR-TCR, TCR-HLA and TCR-CMV co-occurrence, with a repertoire-size bias correction applied to TCR pairs. To estimate false discovery rates, a later analysis permuted the HLA or CMV assignments 20 times. A later analysis grouped co-occurring TCRs with DBSCAN, adding TCRdist sequence similarity when clustering within HLA-allele-positive subsets. Repertoires with fewer than 30,000 or more than 120,000 public chains were left out of co-occurrence clustering, as were a handful of repertoires with anomalous nucleotide sharing. Imported from immuneACCESS, the table was reduced by TCRdb to in-frame sequences with V and J called. These copies leave out some clones; in studies compared against another copy, an unresolved V gene accounts for under half, and the cause of the remainder is not known. The DNA was the basis for D and trimming; V, J and clone size are from that table. This sample gives 150,000 to 200,000 clones in total; over 70% of them show up just once. Together, the top ten hold 3% to 4% of the sample.

The clonotype comes from a male donor in good health and CMV-seronegative. Sequenced sample: PBMCs. This sequence uses TRBV5-1 and TRBJ2-7, with 7 bases matching TRBD1. CDR3 reads: CASSLGTGVQVYF. The DNA sequence is TGCGCCAGCAGCTTGGGAACAGGGGTCCAGGTGTACTTC.